This TCR beta chain was sequenced during a study of response to subunit inactivated influenza vaccine. Whole-study results and caveats: Authors suggested seasonal influenza vaccinations each recruit few new T cells.

The CDR3 contains 13 residues. Trimming stripped 5 bases from V and 6 bases from J, with 10 bases between. From the RT-PCR reads, TCRdb called clonotypes with MiXCR, one entry per CDR3 protein. This sample yields hundreds of thousands of distinct CDR3 sequences, of which approximately 9.9% are seen a single time; approximately 12% belongs to the top ten. About this clonotype: The antigen is unknown.

The specimen comprised PBMCs from blood, sampled 45 days after vaccination. This receptor was taken from a man aged 50 or older who received an inactivated influenza vaccine. The chain links TRBV12-3 or TRBV12-4 to TRBJ2-2; the D call may be TRBD1 or TRBD2 (5 bases each). The CDR3 sequence: CASSHGTSGELFF. CDR3 DNA sequence: TGTGCCAGCAGTCACGGGACGTCCGGGGAGCTGTTTTTT.